The clone carrying this T cell receptor (beta chain) was detected only a few times. The antigen is unknown. The data belong to a study of cytomegalovirus exposure and HLA in healthy donors. Study context: A data release that came early held roughly 80 million unique TCRs from HLA-typed donors. Study conclusions and caveats: Prior analysis indicated that the majority of TCR beta V segments exhibited productivity approximately 87% or approximately 30% of the time. An analysis was carried out at a later point. It showed that HLA-associated TCR beta chains were more clonally expanded than equally common non-associated chains. Donor immune exposure was known only as CMV serostatus.

In the PCR, 60 Vbeta and 13 Jbeta primers were used. Here immunoSEQ multiplex PCR was the method, and the copy in TCRdb shows in-frame clones only, minus some. The sample contains some 65,000 clones, over 50% of which appear only once. CDR1 and CDR2 from the germline V gene are MNHEY and SMNVEV (reference sequence). CDR3 size: 13 residues. V shed 5 bases and J 2 bases; nucleotides not matched to a gene: 2. This rearrangement joins TRBV27 to TRBJ1-2; 7 bases are shared with TRBD1. The sequence came from a young man in good health and CMV-seronegative. The sequenced sample was PBMCs. The CDR3 coding sequence is TGTGCCAGCAGTCTGGGACAGAACTATGGCTACACCTTC. This translates into CASSLGQNYGYTF.